The subject of this entry is one TCR beta chain. The data derive from a study of blood T cell repertoires in COVID-19. Study-wide background: Samples came from the United States, Italy and Spain, spanning acute and convalescent COVID-19. Nucleic acid was either cDNA or gDNA, and it came from T cells, B-cell-depleted T cells, or PBMCs.

Authors' analysis steps: Reference gene primer amplification gave estimated nucleated cell counts. Produced via immunoSEQ multiplex PCR; TCRdb's table is partial and in-frame only. Clone size and the V and J calls come from that table; the DNA yielded D and trimming. The sample comprises about 130,000 clones, around 78% of which are singletons, and 11% rests with the top ten. Sequenced input: peripheral blood. The receptor comes from a human donor in a cohort sampled during active COVID-19.

This CDR3 reads CASSAPGNQFF. The DNA of the CDR3 is TGTGCCAGCAGTGCACCGGGGAACCAGTTCTTC. The V call is TRBV28, the J call TRBJ2-1, with D possibly being TRBD2 (5 bases). Trimming cost V 5 bases and J 13 bases, with 12 bases left between them. CDR1 MDHEN and CDR2 SYDVKM come from the germline V gene. The CDR3 is 11 residues long.